This note documents a single TCR beta chain sequence. The sample originates from a study of blood T cell repertoires in COVID-19. Study overall: Whether acute or convalescent, the COVID-19 samples came from the United States, Italy and Spain. Nucleic acid was either cDNA or gDNA, and it came from T cells, B-cell-depleted T cells, or PBMCs.

The CDR3 is 17 residues long. Trimming left V 4 bases short and J 1 base short, with 14 bases between. The germline V gene has CDR1 LGHNA and CDR2 YSLEER. In the original processing: The authors estimated nucleated cell counts from reference gene primer amplification. The protocol was immunoSEQ multiplex PCR, while the TCRdb copy is restricted to in-frame clones and leaves out a portion. The V and J calls and clone size were taken over from that table, and D and trimming were inferred from the DNA. Among 95,000 to 150,000 clones listed, roughly 83% were seen once. Source material: peripheral blood. This sequence was found in a man aged 35-49 years with active or convalescent COVID-19. The rearrangement links TRBV4-3 to TRBJ1-6; D not resolved. This chain's CDR3 is CASSRDPPGSYNSPLHF. The CDR3 nucleotides are TGCGCCAGCAGCCGGGATCCCCCGGGATCCTATAATTCACCCCTCCACTTT.